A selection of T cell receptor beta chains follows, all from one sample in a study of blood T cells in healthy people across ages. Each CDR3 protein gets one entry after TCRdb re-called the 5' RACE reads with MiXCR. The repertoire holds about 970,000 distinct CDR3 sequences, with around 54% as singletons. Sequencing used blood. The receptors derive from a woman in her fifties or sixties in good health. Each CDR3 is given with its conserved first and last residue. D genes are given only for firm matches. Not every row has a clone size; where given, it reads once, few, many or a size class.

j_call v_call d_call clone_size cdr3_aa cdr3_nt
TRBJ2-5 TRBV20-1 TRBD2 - CSARDQSGSRETQYF TGCAGTGCTAGAGATCAGAGCGGGAGTCGAGAGACCCAGTACTTC
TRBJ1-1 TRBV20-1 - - CSAPGGGTMNTEAFF TGCAGTGCTCCGGGAGGGGGGACAATGAACACTGAAGCTTTCTTT
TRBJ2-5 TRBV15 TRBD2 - CATSRDLGLADLQETQYF TGTGCCACCAGCAGAGATCTAGGACTAGCAGATCTCCAAGAGACCCAGTACTTC
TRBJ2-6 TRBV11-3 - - CASSSGPLSGANVLTF TGTGCCAGCAGCTCGGGACCCTTGTCTGGGGCCAACGTCCTGACTTTC
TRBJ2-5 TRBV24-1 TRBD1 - CATSPRTGHNEQYF TGTGCCACCAGCCCAAGGACAGGGCATAATGAGCAGTACTTC
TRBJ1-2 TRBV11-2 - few CASSFDTNYGYTF TGTGCCAGCAGCTTCGACACCAACTATGGCTACACCTTC
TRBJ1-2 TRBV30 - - CAWAGSNYGYTF TGTGCCTGGGCAGGGAGTAACTATGGCTACACCTTC
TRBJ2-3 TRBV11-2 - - CASSYYRGLTDTQYF TGTGCCAGCAGCTACTACAGGGGACTCACAGATACGCAGTATTTT
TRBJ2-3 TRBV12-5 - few CASGSPQYF TGTGCTAGTGGTTCCCCACAGTATTTT
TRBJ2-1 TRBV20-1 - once CSAEVHPEQFF TGCAGTGCCGAGGTCCATCCTGAGCAGTTCTTC
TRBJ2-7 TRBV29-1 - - CSVVRAEPYEQYF TGCAGCGTCGTCCGCGCCGAGCCCTACGAGCAGTACTTC
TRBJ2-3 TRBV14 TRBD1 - CASSHRTGMTDTQYF TGCGCCAGCAGCCACCGGACAGGGATGACGGATACGCAGTATTTT
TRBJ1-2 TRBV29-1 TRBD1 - CSDGQAYTF TGCAGCGACGGACAGGCCTACACCTTC
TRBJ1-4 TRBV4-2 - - CVSSQDGGDREKLFF TGTGTCAGCAGCCAAGACGGGGGGGACCGTGAAAAACTGTTTTTT
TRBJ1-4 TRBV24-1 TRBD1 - CATSEGGSEKLFF TGTGCCACCAGCGAAGGGGGCAGTGAAAAACTGTTTTTT
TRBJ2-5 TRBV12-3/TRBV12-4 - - CTSRGTAGETQYF TGTACCAGCAGAGGCACCGCCGGAGAGACCCAGTACTTC
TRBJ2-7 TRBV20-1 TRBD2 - CSARTSGKREQYF TGCAGTGCTAGGACTAGCGGGAAACGCGAGCAGTACTTC
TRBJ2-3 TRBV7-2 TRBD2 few CASSLKGVSGRASDTQYF TGTGCCAGCAGCTTAAAAGGAGTTAGCGGGAGGGCATCTGATACGCAGTATTTT
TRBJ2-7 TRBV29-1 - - CSVEDPGIQSYEQYF TGCAGCGTTGAAGATCCCGGGATTCAGTCCTACGAGCAGTACTTC
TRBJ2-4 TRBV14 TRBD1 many CASSQDFSGGHQNIQYF TGTGCCAGCAGCCAAGATTTCTCAGGGGGTCATCAAAACATTCAGTACTTC
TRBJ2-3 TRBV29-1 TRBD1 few CSVESRDRGRNTQYF TGCAGCGTTGAATCCCGGGACAGGGGGAGGAATACGCAGTATTTT
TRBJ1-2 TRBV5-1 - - CASKTGDLGSYGYTF TGCGCCAGCAAAACGGGGGATTTAGGCAGTTATGGCTACACCTTC
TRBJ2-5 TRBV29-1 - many CSVAPSGRQETQYF TGCAGCGTTGCTCCCAGTGGGAGACAAGAGACCCAGTACTTC
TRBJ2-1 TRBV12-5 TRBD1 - CASGRTGNEQFF TGTGCTAGTGGTCGGACAGGAAATGAGCAGTTCTTC
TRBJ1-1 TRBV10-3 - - CAISGTLLGAGTEAFF TGTGCCATCAGTGGGACGTTGTTGGGCGCCGGCACTGAAGCTTTCTTT
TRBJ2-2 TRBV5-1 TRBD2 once CASSLPGTSALRELFF TGCGCCAGCAGCTTACCCGGGACTAGTGCCCTCCGGGAGCTGTTTTTT
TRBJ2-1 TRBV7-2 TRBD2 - CASSLYAGGLFNEQFF TGTGCCAGCAGCTTATATGCGGGAGGCTTGTTTAATGAGCAGTTCTTC
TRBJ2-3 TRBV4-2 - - CASSQASRRFTDTQYF TGTGCCAGCAGCCAAGCCTCCAGAAGATTCACAGATACGCAGTATTTT
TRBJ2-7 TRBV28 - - CASSLSLIAGPSYNEQYF TGTGCCAGCAGTTTATCCCTTATTGCTGGACCCTCCTACAATGAGCAGTACTTC
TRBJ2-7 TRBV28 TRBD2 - CASRPGGYSSYEQYF TGTGCCAGCAGGCCGGGAGGGTACAGTTCCTACGAGCAGTACTTC
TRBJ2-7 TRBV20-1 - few CSATDAGTRYEQYF TGCAGTGCTACTGATGCCGGGACCCGCTACGAGCAGTACTTC
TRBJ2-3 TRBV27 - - CASSLFFQTDTQYF TGTGCCAGCAGTTTATTTTTCCAAACAGATACGCAGTATTTT
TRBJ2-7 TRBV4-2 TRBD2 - CASSQERREFDEQYF TGTGCCAGCAGCCAAGAACGGCGGGAGTTTGACGAGCAGTACTTC